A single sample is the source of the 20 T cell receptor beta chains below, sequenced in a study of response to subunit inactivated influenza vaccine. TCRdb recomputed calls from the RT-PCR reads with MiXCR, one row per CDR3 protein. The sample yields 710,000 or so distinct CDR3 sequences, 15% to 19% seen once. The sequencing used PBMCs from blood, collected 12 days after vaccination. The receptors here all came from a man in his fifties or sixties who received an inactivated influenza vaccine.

The CDR3 coding sequence is TGTGCCAGCAGTCCATCAGGCTTACAGCCCCAGCATTTT. Protein product: CASSPSGLQPQHF. The chain has TRBV6-2 or TRBV6-3 and TRBJ1-5; D is ambiguous. Germline V CDR1 and CDR2: MNHEY, SVGEGT. The CDR3 has 13 amino acids. With 5 bases removed from V and 7 bases from J, the gap between germline ends came to 12 bases.

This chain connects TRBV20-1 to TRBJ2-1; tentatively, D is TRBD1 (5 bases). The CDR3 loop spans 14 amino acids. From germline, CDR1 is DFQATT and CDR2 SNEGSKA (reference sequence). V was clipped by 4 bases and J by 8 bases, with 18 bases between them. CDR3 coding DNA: TGCAGTGCTATATACCCGGGCCCACAGGATGAGCAGTTCTTC. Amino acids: CSAIYPGPQDEQFF.

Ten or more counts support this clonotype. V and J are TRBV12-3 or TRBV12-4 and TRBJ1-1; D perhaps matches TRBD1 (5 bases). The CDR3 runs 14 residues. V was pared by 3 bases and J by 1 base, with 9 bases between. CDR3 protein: CASSFATGNTEAFF. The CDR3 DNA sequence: TGTGCCAGCAGTTTCGCTACAGGGAACACTGAAGCTTTCTTT.

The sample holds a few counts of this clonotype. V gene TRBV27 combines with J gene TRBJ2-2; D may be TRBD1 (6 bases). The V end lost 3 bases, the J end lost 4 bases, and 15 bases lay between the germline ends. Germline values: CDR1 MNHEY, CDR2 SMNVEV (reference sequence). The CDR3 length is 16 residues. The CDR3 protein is CASSFIGGSSTGELFF. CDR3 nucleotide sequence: TGTGCCAGCAGTTTCATTGGGGGCTCGAGCACCGGGGAGCTGTTTTTT.

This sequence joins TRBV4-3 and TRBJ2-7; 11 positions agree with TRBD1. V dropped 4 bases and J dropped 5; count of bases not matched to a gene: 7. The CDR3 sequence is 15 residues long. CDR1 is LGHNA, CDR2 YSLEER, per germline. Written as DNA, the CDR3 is TGCGCCAGCAGCCTTCGGACAGGGGGCTTTGACGAGCAGTACTTC. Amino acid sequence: CASSLRTGGFDEQYF.

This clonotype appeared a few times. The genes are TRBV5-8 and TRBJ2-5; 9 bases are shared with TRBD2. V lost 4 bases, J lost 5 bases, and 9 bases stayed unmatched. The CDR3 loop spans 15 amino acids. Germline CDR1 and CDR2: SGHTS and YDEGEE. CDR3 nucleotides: TGTGCCAGCAGCGGAGGGACTAGCCAGCGGGAGACCCAGTACTTC. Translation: CASSGGTSQRETQYF.

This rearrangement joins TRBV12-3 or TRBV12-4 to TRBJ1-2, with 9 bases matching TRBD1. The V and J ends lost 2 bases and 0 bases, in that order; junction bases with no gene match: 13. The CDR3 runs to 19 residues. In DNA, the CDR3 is TGTGCCAGCAGTTTATATCTCCCGGGACAGGGAAGAGCTAACTATGGCTACACCTTC. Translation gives CASSLYLPGQGRANYGYTF.

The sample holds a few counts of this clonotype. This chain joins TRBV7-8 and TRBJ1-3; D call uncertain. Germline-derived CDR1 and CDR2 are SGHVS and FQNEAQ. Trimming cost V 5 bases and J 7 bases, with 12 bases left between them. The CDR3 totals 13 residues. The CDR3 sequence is CASSPSASNTIYF. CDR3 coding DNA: TGTGCCAGCAGCCCCTCCGCCAGCAACACCATATATTTT.

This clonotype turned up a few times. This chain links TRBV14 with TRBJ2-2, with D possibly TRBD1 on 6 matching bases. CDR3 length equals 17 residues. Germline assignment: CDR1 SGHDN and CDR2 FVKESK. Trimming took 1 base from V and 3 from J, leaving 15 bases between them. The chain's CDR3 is CASSQGKGVYHTGELFF. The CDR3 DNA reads TGTGCCAGCAGCCAAGGCAAGGGGGTCTACCACACCGGGGAGCTGTTTTTT.

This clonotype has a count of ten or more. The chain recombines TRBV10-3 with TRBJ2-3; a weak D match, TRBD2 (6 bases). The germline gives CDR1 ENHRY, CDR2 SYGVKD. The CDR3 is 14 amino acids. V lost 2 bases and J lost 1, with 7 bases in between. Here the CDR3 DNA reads TGTGCCATCAGTGAGGGGACTCGCACAGATACGCAGTATTTT. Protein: CAISEGTRTDTQYF.

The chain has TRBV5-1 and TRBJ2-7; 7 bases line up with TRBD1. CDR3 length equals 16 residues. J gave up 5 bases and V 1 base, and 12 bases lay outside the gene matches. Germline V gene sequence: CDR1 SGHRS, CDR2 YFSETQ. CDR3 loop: CASSLSSPGQPDEQYF. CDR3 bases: TGCGCCAGCAGCTTGAGTTCGCCGGGACAGCCGGACGAGCAGTACTTC.

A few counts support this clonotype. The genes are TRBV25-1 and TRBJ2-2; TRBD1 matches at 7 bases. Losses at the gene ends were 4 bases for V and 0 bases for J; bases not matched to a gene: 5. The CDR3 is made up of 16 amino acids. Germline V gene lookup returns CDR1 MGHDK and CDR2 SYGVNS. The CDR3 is CASSGVTGANTGELFF. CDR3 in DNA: TGTGCCAGCAGTGGGGTTACAGGGGCGAACACCGGGGAGCTGTTTTTT.

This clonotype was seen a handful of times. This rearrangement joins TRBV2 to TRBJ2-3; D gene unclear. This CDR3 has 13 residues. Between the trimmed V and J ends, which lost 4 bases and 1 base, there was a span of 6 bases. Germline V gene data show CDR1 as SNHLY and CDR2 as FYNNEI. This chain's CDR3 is CASSGLRTDTQYF. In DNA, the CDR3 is TGTGCCAGCAGTGGCCTACGCACAGATACGCAGTATTTT. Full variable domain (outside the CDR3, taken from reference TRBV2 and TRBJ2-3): EPEVTQTPSHQVTQMGQEVILRCVPISNHLYFYWYRQILGQKVEFLVSFYNNEISEKSEIFDDQFSVERPDGSNFTLKIRSTKLEDSAMYFCASSGLRTDTQYFGPGTRLTVL.

CDR3 bases: TGCGCCAGCAGCACCCTTTTAGGCGGCGAGCAGTACTTC. It specifies CASSTLLGGEQYF. V is TRBV5-1 and J is TRBJ2-7; D is unresolved. Between the trimmed V and J ends, which lost 4 bases and 6 bases, there was a span of 14 bases. The germline CDR1 and CDR2 sequences are SGHRS and YFSETQ. The CDR3 runs 13 residues.

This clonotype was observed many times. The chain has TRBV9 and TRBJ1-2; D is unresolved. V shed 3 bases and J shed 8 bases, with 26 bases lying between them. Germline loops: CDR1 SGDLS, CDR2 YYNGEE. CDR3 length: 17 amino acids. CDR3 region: CASSAYAAGPPGRGYTF. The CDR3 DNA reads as TGTGCCAGCAGCGCCTACGCCGCCGGGCCCCCCGGCAGGGGCTACACCTTC.

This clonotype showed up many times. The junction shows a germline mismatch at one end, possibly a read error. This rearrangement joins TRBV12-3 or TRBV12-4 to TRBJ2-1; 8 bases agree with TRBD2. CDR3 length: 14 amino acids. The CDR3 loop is CASSPGGSYNEQFF. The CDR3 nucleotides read TGCGCCAGCAGCCCGGGGGGGTCCTACAATGAGCAGTTCTTC.

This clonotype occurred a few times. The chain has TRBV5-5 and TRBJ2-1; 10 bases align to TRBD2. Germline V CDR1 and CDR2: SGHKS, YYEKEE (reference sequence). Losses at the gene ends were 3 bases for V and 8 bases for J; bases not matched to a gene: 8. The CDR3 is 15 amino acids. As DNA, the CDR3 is TGTGCCAGCAGCTCCTCACTAGCGGGAATTTATGAGCAGTTCTTC. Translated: CASSSSLAGIYEQFF.

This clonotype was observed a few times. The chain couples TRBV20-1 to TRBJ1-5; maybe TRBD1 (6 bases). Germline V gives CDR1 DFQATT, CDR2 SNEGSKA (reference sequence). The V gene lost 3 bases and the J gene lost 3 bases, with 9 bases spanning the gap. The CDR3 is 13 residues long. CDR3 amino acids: CSARGHLNQPQHF. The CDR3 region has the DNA TGCAGTGCTAGGGGACATCTCAATCAGCCCCAGCATTTT.

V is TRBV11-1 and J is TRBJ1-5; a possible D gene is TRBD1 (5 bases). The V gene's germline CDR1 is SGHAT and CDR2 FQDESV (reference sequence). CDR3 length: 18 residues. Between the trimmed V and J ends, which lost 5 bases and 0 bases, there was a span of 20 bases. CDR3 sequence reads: CASSLGQAPIYSNQPQHF. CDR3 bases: TGTGCCAGCAGCCTCGGACAAGCCCCGATTTATAGCAATCAGCCCCAGCATTTT.

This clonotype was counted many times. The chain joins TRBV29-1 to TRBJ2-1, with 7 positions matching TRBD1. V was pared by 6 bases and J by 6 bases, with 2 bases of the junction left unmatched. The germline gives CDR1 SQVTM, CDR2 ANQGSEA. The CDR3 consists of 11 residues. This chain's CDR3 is CSVRGSNEQFF. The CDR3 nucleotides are TGCAGCGTCAGGGGGAGCAATGAGCAGTTCTTC.